A single sample is the source of the 29 T cell receptor beta chains below, sequenced in a study of cytomegalovirus exposure and HLA in healthy donors. PCR was performed using 60 Vbeta and 13 Jbeta primers. Assay: immunoSEQ multiplex PCR; the TCRdb copy retains only in-frame clones and omits some. The table lists roughly 120,000 clones, 60% to 85% of them singletons. Sequencing was performed on PBMCs. Every receptor here comes from a woman aged 25 to 39 in good health and CMV-seronegative.

The chain is built from TRBV6-1 and TRBJ2-2, with TRBD1 matching 8 bases. Germline V gene lookup returns CDR1 MNHNS and CDR2 SASEGT. The junction had 3 bases not matched to a gene; V was cut back by 5 bases and J by 4 bases. This CDR3 has 14 residues. The CDR3: CASSRDRITGELFF. For the CDR3, the DNA is TGTGCCAGCAGTAGGGACAGGATCACCGGGGAGCTGTTTTTT.

This rearrangement joins TRBV28 to TRBJ1-6, with D possibly TRBD1 on 5 matching bases. The CDR3 consists of 15 residues. V lost 6 bases, J lost 5 bases, and 14 bases lay in between. Germline-derived CDR1 and CDR2 are MDHEN and SYDVKM. The CDR3 reads CASRPGGVNNSPLHF. CDR3 nucleotide sequence: TGTGCCAGCAGGCCCGGGGGGGTTAATAATTCACCCCTCCACTTT.

V is TRBV7-8 and J is TRBJ2-3, with 10 bases identical to TRBD2. The CDR3 runs to 15 residues. The junction had 5 bases not matched to a gene; V was cut back by 6 bases and J by 2 bases. Germline V gives CDR1 SGHVS, CDR2 FQNEAQ. CDR3 protein: CASRHSGGNTDTQYF. DNA of the CDR3: TGTGCCAGCAGGCATAGCGGGGGGAACACAGATACGCAGTATTTT. The variable domain in full, with the rest retrieved from reference TRBV7-8 and TRBJ2-3, is GAGVSQSPRYKVAKRGQDVALRCDPISGHVSLFWYQQALGQGPEFLTYFQNEAQLDKSGLPSDRFFAERPEGSVSTLKIQRTQQEDSAVYLCASRHSGGNTDTQYFGPGTRLTVL.

The rearrangement joins TRBV15 to TRBJ1-5; TRBD1 matches 9 bases. Germline CDR1 LNHNV, CDR2 YYDKDF (reference sequence). This CDR3 region has 16 residues. Losses at the gene ends were 0 bases for V and 2 bases for J; bases not matched to a gene: 2. The CDR3 DNA sequence: TGTGCCACCAGCAGAGAGCGGACAGGGGGCAATCAGCCCCAGCATTTT. Protein: CATSRERTGGNQPQHF. Based on the CDR3 plus reference TRBV15 and TRBJ1-5, the full variable domain is DAMVIQNPRYQVTQFGKPVTLSCSQTLNHNVMYWYQQKSSQAPKLLFHYYDKDFNNEADTPDNFQSRRPNTSFCFLDIRSPGLGDTAMYLCATSRERTGGNQPQHFGDGTRLSIL.

The chain links TRBV4-3 to TRBJ2-7, with D possibly TRBD2 on 5 matching bases. Germline loops: CDR1 LGHNA, CDR2 YSLEER. With 1 base removed from V and 2 bases from J, the gap between germline ends came to 15 bases. The CDR3 has 16 amino acids. CDR3 region: CASSQVKGGPTYEQYF. DNA of the CDR3: TGCGCCAGCAGCCAAGTAAAGGGCGGGCCTACCTACGAGCAGTACTTC.

The chain couples TRBV6-6 to TRBJ1-2, with D maybe TRBD1 (6 bases). The V end was cut by 4 bases, the J end by 2 bases, with 11 bases between. The length of the CDR3 is 14 residues. Germline loops: CDR1 MNHNY, CDR2 SVGAGI (reference sequence). The CDR3 DNA reads TGTGCCAGCAGTTTAGTGACAGGAAACTATGGCTACACCTTC. Encoded protein: CASSLVTGNYGYTF.

This clone was detected only once. The genes are TRBV7-2 and TRBJ2-7; 11 bases map to TRBD2. J was trimmed by 5 bases and V by 4 bases; bases with no gene match: 4. Germline lookup yields CDR1 SGHTA and CDR2 FQGNSA. The CDR3 is 14 amino acids. CDR3 nucleotide sequence: TGTGCCAGCAGCTACCTAGCGGGAGGAAACGAGCAGTACTTC. Its protein is CASSYLAGGNEQYF. Looking up the rest from reference TRBV7-2 and TRBJ2-7 gives the full variable domain: GAGVSQSPSNKVTEKGKDVELRCDPISGHTALYWYRQSLGQGLEFLIYFQGNSAPDKSGLPSDRFSAERTGGSVSTLTIQRTQQEDSAVYLCASSYLAGGNEQYFGPGTRLTVT.

In the case of this clone: Other DNA sequences within the sample encode an identical CDR3. The CDR3: CASSLSGPYEQYF. The CDR3 coding sequence is TGTGCCAGCAGTTTATCGGGGCCCTACGAGCAGTACTTC. The chain couples TRBV27 to TRBJ2-7, with a weak D call TRBD1 (5 bases). The CDR3 length is 13 residues. Between the trimmed V and J ends, which lost 0 bases and 2 bases, there was a span of 5 bases. Germline-derived CDR1 and CDR2 are MNHEY and SMNVEV (reference sequence).

V and J are TRBV4-3 and TRBJ2-3; D is unresolved. V shed 3 bases and J shed 6 bases, with 28 bases lying between them. The CDR3 has 19 amino acids. From germline, CDR1 is LGHNA and CDR2 YSLEER. CDR3 sequence: CASSQERSDSVYLFDTQYF. CDR3 nucleotides: TGCGCCAGCAGCCAGGAGAGATCTGATAGTGTATACTTATTCGATACGCAGTATTTT.

The chain has TRBV11-2 and TRBJ1-3; tentative D call: TRBD1 (5 bases). CDR1 and CDR2 from the germline V gene are SGHAT and FQNNGV. V gave up 5 bases and J gave up 4 bases, with 15 bases separating them. The CDR3 totals 15 residues. CDR3 sequence (DNA): TGTGCCAGCAGCCCGGCGGGGACCCAAGGAAACACCATATATTTT. Protein: CASSPAGTQGNTIYF.

The chain combines TRBV7-6 with TRBJ2-3; 13 nucleotides align to TRBD2. CDR1 and CDR2 from the germline V gene are SGHVS and FNYEAQ. Trimming cost V 6 bases and J 0 bases; bases outside gene matches: 9. The CDR3 length is 18 residues. CDR3 DNA sequence: TGTGCCAGCAGTTTTCGGACTAGCGGGGGTTCTAGCACAGATACGCAGTATTTT. It codes for CASSFRTSGGSSTDTQYF.

V and J are TRBV4-1 and TRBJ2-5; TRBD1 is a possible D gene (6 bases). CDR3 length: 14 amino acids. V shed 2 bases and J shed 1 base, with 8 bases lying between them. The germline V gene encodes CDR1 MGHRA and CDR2 YSYEKL. The CDR3 is CASSQPRGQETQYF. As DNA, the CDR3 is TGCGCCAGCAGCCAACCCAGGGGCCAAGAGACCCAGTACTTC.

The V and J genes are TRBV7-2 and TRBJ2-7, with D possibly TRBD2 on 5 matching bases. Germline CDR1 and CDR2: SGHTA and FQGNSA. This CDR3 region has 13 residues. V lost 0 bases to trimming and J lost 4 bases, with 7 bases between them. The DNA of the CDR3 is TGTGCCAGCAGCTTAGCGCGAGGGTACGAGCAGTACTTC. Translated: CASSLARGYEQYF.

This clone appeared a few times. The genes are TRBV2 and TRBJ1-4; D might be TRBD1 (5 bases). The CDR3 extends over 13 amino acids. Germline lookup yields CDR1 SNHLY and CDR2 FYNNEI. V lost 5 bases and J 8 bases, leaving 12 bases between the germline ends. CDR3 DNA: TGTGCCAGCAGTCCCCAGGGTTACGAAAAACTGTTTTTT. Its translation is CASSPQGYEKLFF.

This clone appeared a single time. The chain couples TRBV7-9 to TRBJ2-1; TRBD1 might be the D (6 bases). The germline V gene encodes CDR1 SEHNR and CDR2 FQNEAQ (reference sequence). The CDR3 is made up of 12 amino acids. V lost 5 bases and J lost 10, with 12 bases in between. CDR3 in DNA: TGTGCCAGCAGCCCGACAGGACCCGAGCAGTTCTTC. It is translated as CASSPTGPEQFF.

The chain employs TRBV6-5 and TRBJ1-2, with TRBD1 as a possible D gene (6 bases). Per the germline V gene, CDR1 is MNHEY and CDR2 is SVGAGI. V was shortened by 2 bases and J by 4 bases, with 14 bases between the two germline ends. The CDR3 is 15 residues long. CDR3 sequence reads: CASSYSQGLGYGYTF. In DNA, the CDR3 is TGTGCCAGCAGTTACAGTCAGGGGCTCGGCTATGGCTACACCTTC.

CDR3 DNA sequence: TGCGCCAGCAGCCTAGGGACAGGGGGCACCGGGGAGCTGTTTTTT. Amino acid sequence: CASSLGTGGTGELFF. The genes are TRBV5-1 and TRBJ2-2; 11 nucleotides agree with TRBD1. This CDR3 contains 15 residues. J lost 4 bases, V lost 4 bases, and 3 bases had no gene match. Germline V gene sequence: CDR1 SGHRS, CDR2 YFSETQ.

The J gene is TRBJ2-3, the V gene TRBV5-6; D might be TRBD2 (6 bases). CDR1 and CDR2 from the germline V gene are SGHDT and YYEEEE. This CDR3 contains 15 residues. Trimming took 0 bases from V and 6 from J, leaving 14 bases between them. CDR3 sequence: CASSLAWGEGDTQYF. The DNA for the CDR3 is TGTGCCAGCAGCTTGGCCTGGGGGGAAGGCGATACGCAGTATTTT.

The genes are TRBV7-9 and TRBJ2-5; TRBD1 might be the D (6 bases). Germline assignment: CDR1 SEHNR and CDR2 FQNEAQ (reference sequence). The length of the CDR3 is 14 residues. The V end was cut by 1 base, the J end by 9 bases, with 15 bases between. The CDR3 protein is CASSLGQAERAQYF. DNA of the CDR3: TGTGCCAGCAGCTTAGGACAGGCCGAAAGGGCCCAGTACTTC.

This clone was counted a few times. The chain joins TRBV11-2 to TRBJ1-2; 7 nucleotides agree with TRBD1. The CDR3 runs 15 residues. CDR1 and CDR2 (germline): SGHAT, FQNNGV. Trimming removed 1 base from V and 2 bases from J; junction bases left unmatched: 4. The CDR3 sequence is CASSLGDRANYGYTF. CDR3 DNA: TGTGCCAGCAGCTTAGGGGACAGAGCAAACTATGGCTACACCTTC.

This clone was recorded once. The J gene is TRBJ1-5, the V gene TRBV7-2; D is uncertain. Germline values: CDR1 SGHTA, CDR2 FQGNSA. The V end was cut by 6 bases, the J end by 3 bases, with 9 bases between. The length of the CDR3 is 13 residues. The CDR3: CASRLNNNQPQHF. The CDR3 bases are TGTGCCAGCAGACTCAATAACAATCAGCCCCAGCATTTT.

The genes are TRBV11-2 and TRBJ2-7; D is perhaps TRBD2 (5 bases). Trimming left V 5 bases short and J 4 bases short, with 15 bases between. CDR3 length: 14 residues. The germline V gene has CDR1 SGHAT and CDR2 FQNNGV. Here the CDR3 reads CASSPNPGEYEQYF. Written as DNA, the CDR3 is TGTGCCAGCAGCCCCAACCCCGGGGAGTACGAGCAGTACTTC.

As for this clone: Its ends do not fully match the called genes, so a read error is possible. The chain carries TRBV29-1 and TRBJ2-1, with D hard to call. CDR3 length equals 12 residues. CDR1 is SQVTM and CDR2 is ANQGSEA in the germline V gene. The CDR3 sequence is CSVARSYNERFF. The CDR3 coding sequence is TGCAGCGTTGCCCGCTCCTACAATGAGCGGTTCTTC.

The chain combines TRBV28 with TRBJ1-5; 7 bases are shared with TRBD1. CDR3 length equals 16 residues. The V gene end was trimmed by 6 bases and the J gene end by 3 bases; junction bases not matched to a gene: 11. The germline V gene encodes CDR1 MDHEN and CDR2 SYDVKM. The CDR3 sequence is CASRPEGQLSNQPQHF. Here the CDR3 DNA reads TGTGCCAGCAGACCCGAGGGACAGCTATCCAATCAGCCCCAGCATTTT. Full variable domain (rest looked up from reference TRBV28 and TRBJ1-5): DVKVTQSSRYLVKRTGEKVFLECVQDMDHENMFWYRQDPGLGLRLIYFSYDVKMKEKGDIPEGYSVSREKKERFSLILESASTNQTSMYLCASRPEGQLSNQPQHFGDGTRLSIL.

The chain links TRBV30 to TRBJ1-2; TRBD1 matches at 9 bases. This CDR3 has 16 amino acids. V dropped 4 bases and J dropped 2; count of bases not matched to a gene: 11. CDR1 and CDR2 (germline): GTSNPN, SVGIG (reference sequence). The CDR3 spells CAWTGTGPRGNYGYTF. The CDR3 nucleotides read TGTGCCTGGACCGGGACAGGGCCCCGCGGCAACTATGGCTACACCTTC.

The chain uses TRBV7-2 and TRBJ2-7; 8 bases are shared with TRBD1. Germline assignment: CDR1 SGHTA and CDR2 FQGNSA. This CDR3 contains 15 residues. Losses at the gene ends were 5 bases for V and 3 bases for J; bases not matched to a gene: 9. CDR3 loop: CASSLTGTGRYEQYF. DNA for the CDR3: TGTGCCAGCAGCCTTACCGGGACAGGCCGCTACGAGCAGTACTTC.

The rearrangement uses TRBV4-1 and TRBJ1-1; 8 positions agree with TRBD1. V was pared by 4 bases and J by 6 bases, with 7 bases of the junction left unmatched. Germline V gene sequence: CDR1 MGHRA, CDR2 YSYEKL. The CDR3 is 14 residues long. CDR3 nucleotide sequence: TGCGCCAGCAGCCCAAGACAGGGGCGCGCTGAAGCTTTCTTT. This encodes CASSPRQGRAEAFF.

The gene calls are TRBV7-2 and TRBJ1-2, with 8 bases that match TRBD1. Germline-derived CDR1 and CDR2 are SGHTA and FQGNSA. Trimming cost V 4 bases and J 0 bases; bases outside gene matches: 4. The CDR3 is 15 residues long. In DNA, the CDR3 is TGTGCCAGCAGCTATAAGACAGGGGCTAACTATGGCTACACCTTC. This sequence encodes CASSYKTGANYGYTF.

This chain uses TRBV10-1 with TRBJ2-7, with TRBD1 as a possible D gene (6 bases). V was trimmed by 0 bases and J by 1 base, leaving 13 bases between them. This CDR3 has 16 amino acids. The germline V gene encodes CDR1 WNHNN and CDR2 SYGVQD (reference sequence). CDR3 protein: CASSESTQGLSYEQYF. The CDR3 coding sequence is TGCGCCAGCAGTGAGTCGACTCAGGGGCTTTCCTACGAGCAGTACTTC.